This T cell receptor beta chain was sequenced during a study of T cell responses to AZD1222 COVID-19 vaccine. Sequenced by immunoSEQ multiplex PCR; TCRdb stores in-frame clones only, minus some. The table includes 90,000 to 120,000 clones, about 90% detected once. CDR1 and CDR2 from the germline V gene are MNHEY and SVGEGT. This CDR3 region has 15 residues. Deletions cut 2 bases from V and 9 bases from J, with 17 bases between. Overall study results and limits: The span of vaccine-associated CD4 TCRs extended across spike, with dominance at 160-218 and 743-854. Most donors were white British and more were female, and clonal diversity was possibly underestimated.

This clone has just one count. Its matching antigen is unknown. This chain uses TRBV6-2 or TRBV6-3 with TRBJ2-1; weak D call: TRBD1 (5 bases). The starting material was peripheral blood, obtained 28 days after the second AZD1222 dose. The receptor comes from an adult who received the AZD1222 COVID-19 vaccine. Here the CDR3 DNA reads TGTGCCAGCAGTTACGGGCCACGAAGGGGCAGTGAGCAGTTCTTC. Protein product: CASSYGPRRGSEQFF.